This TCR beta chain was sequenced during a study of neoadjuvant anti-PD-1 for oral cavity cancer. The time point: after neoadjuvant nivolumab, at surgical resection. Method: immunoSEQ multiplex PCR; TCRdb's copy keeps in-frame clones and lacks some. The repertoire consists of around 68,000 clones, with roughly nine tenths occurring once and the leading ten covering roughly 2.9%. The CDR3 is 22 residues long. The sequencing used PBMCs, collected after nivolumab (anti-PD-1) treatment. The clonotype originates from a person aged 35 to 85 with oral cavity squamous cell carcinoma. The chain couples TRBV21-1 to TRBJ2-7; the listed D gene, TRBD1, was not tested against the DNA. TRBV21-1 is noted as a pseudogene. This CDR3 reads CASSEGQGDHARTHPRAYEQYF. In DNA, the CDR3 is TGTGCCAGCAGCGAAGGACAGGGGGACCACGCCCGCACTCACCCGCGGGCTTACGAGCAGTACTTC.